The next 15 T cell receptor beta chains were all read from a single sample in a study of memory CD4+ T cells and cytomegalovirus serostatus (dated by TCRdb to about 2019). Library preparation employed the immunoSEQ multiplex PCR assay. This immuneACCESS table, as held by TCRdb, lists in-frame sequences with V and J called but not all clones. Of the missing ones, under half trace to an unresolved V gene in checked studies; the others have no known cause. The table for this sample lists 75,000 to 95,000 clones; approximately 84% of them were counted only once. Roughly 0.8% of the sample is taken by the ten largest. A FACSAria II was used to sort memory CD4+ T cells, defined as single viable CD3+CD4+CD8-CD45RO+ cells. The specimen sequenced was memory CD4+ T cells from blood. The receptors were sampled from an adult in good health and CMV-seronegative.

This chain joins TRBV10-3 and TRBJ1-3, with D tentatively TRBD1 (6 bases). This CDR3 comprises 15 residues. V lost 3 bases and J 5 bases, leaving 14 bases between the germline ends. From germline, CDR1 is ENHRY and CDR2 SYGVKD. CDR3 protein: CAISDHRVRRNTIYF. The CDR3, as DNA: TGTGCCATCAGTGACCACAGGGTGCGCAGAAACACCATATATTTT.

CDR3 loop: CASPAVGGSGDSPLHF. CDR3 sequence (DNA): TGTGCCAGCCCCGCAGTCGGAGGGTCCGGGGATTCACCCCTCCACTTT. This sequence joins TRBV2 and TRBJ1-6; D is uncertain. The CDR3 spans 16 residues. Germline CDR1 SNHLY, CDR2 FYNNEI. V was pared by 8 bases and J by 8 bases, with 22 bases between.

J is TRBJ2-7 and V is TRBV2; 7 positions agree with TRBD1. This CDR3 spans 14 amino acids. V lost 3 bases to trimming and J lost 4 bases; unmatched junction nucleotides: 6. Germline CDR1 is SNHLY and CDR2 is FYNNEI. In nucleotides, the CDR3 is TGTGCCAGCAGTGAGATAGGGACAGCATACGAGCAGTACTTC. This gives the protein CASSEIGTAYEQYF.

In nucleotides, the CDR3 is TGCGCCAGCAGCGCACAGGGGGCCAGGGGTGAGTGGACAGATACGCAGTATTTT. It is translated as CASSAQGARGEWTDTQYF. The chain links TRBV4-1 to TRBJ2-3, with 9 bases lining up with TRBD1. The CDR3 has 18 residues. Per the germline V gene, CDR1 is MGHRA and CDR2 is YSYEKL. The ends lost 5 bases at V and 3 bases at J; junction bases unmatched: 15.

The chain employs TRBV6-1 and TRBJ2-4; TRBD2 agrees at 7 bases. Trimming removed 0 bases from V and 0 bases from J; junction bases left unmatched: 8. The germline V gene encodes CDR1 MNHNS and CDR2 SASEGT. This CDR3 region has 18 residues. The CDR3 nucleotides are TGTGCCAGCAGTGAAGCGGGCAGGGAGGGTATAGCCAAAAACATTCAGTACTTC. This gives the protein CASSEAGREGIAKNIQYF.

This rearrangement joins TRBV9 to TRBJ1-2, with 8 bases lining up with TRBD1. The CDR3 totals 15 residues. Trimming removed 4 bases from V and 8 bases from J; junction bases left unmatched: 13. Germline V gene data show CDR1 as SGDLS and CDR2 as YYNGEE. Written as DNA, the CDR3 is TGTGCCAGCAGCCCAAAGACAGGGGCGACAAGCGGCTACACCTTC. Protein sequence: CASSPKTGATSGYTF.

The rearrangement uses TRBV7-9 and TRBJ1-6; perhaps TRBD1 as D (5 bases). The germline CDR1 and CDR2 sequences are SEHNR and FQNEAQ (reference sequence). This CDR3 spans 16 amino acids. With 3 bases removed from V and 0 bases from J, the gap between germline ends came to 9 bases. The CDR3 region has the DNA TGTGCCAGCAGCTTCCCAGGGAGCTCCTATAATTCACCCCTCCACTTT. It codes for CASSFPGSSYNSPLHF.

V gene TRBV19 combines with J gene TRBJ1-5; D is perhaps TRBD1 (5 bases). V lost 3 bases, J lost 2 bases, and 11 bases lay in between. CDR1 and CDR2 (germline): LNHDA, SQIVND (reference sequence). The CDR3 has 15 residues. CDR3 sequence: CASSIRVDGNQPQHF. The CDR3 nucleotides are TGTGCCAGTAGTATCAGGGTTGATGGCAATCAGCCCCAGCATTTT.

V and J are TRBV29-1 and TRBJ2-3; 10 bases fit TRBD2. CDR3 length: 15 residues. V gave up 3 bases and J gave up 4 bases; unmatched junction bases: 7. Germline values: CDR1 SQVTM, CDR2 ANQGSEA. This CDR3 reads CSVDSPSGGSDTQYF. CDR3 sequence (DNA): TGCAGCGTTGATAGTCCTAGCGGGGGCTCAGATACGCAGTATTTT.

The count of this clone is one. The chain joins TRBV7-9 to TRBJ1-2, with a weak D call TRBD1 (6 bases). This CDR3 has 15 residues. In germline, CDR1 is SEHNR, CDR2 FQNEAQ (reference sequence). V shed 0 bases and J shed 7 bases, with 15 bases lying between them. The chain's CDR3 is CASSLALGQGTGYTF. CDR3 in DNA: TGTGCCAGCAGCTTAGCACTGGGGCAGGGGACTGGCTACACCTTC.

This clone was counted a few times. The chain employs TRBV10-3 and TRBJ1-5; D is ambiguous. This CDR3 spans 12 amino acids. V gave up 2 bases and J gave up 5 bases, with 4 bases separating them. CDR1 and CDR2 from the germline V gene are ENHRY and SYGVKD. This chain's CDR3 is CAISEIDQPQHF. For the CDR3, the DNA is TGTGCCATCAGTGAGATAGATCAGCCCCAGCATTTT.

The table lists this clone with many counts. The rearrangement links TRBV19 to TRBJ2-1, with no clear D. Germline V gene lookup returns CDR1 LNHDA and CDR2 SQIVND (reference sequence). With 5 bases removed from V and 4 bases from J, the gap between germline ends came to 3 bases. The CDR3 extends over 11 amino acids. This CDR3 reads CASSVYNEQFF. The CDR3 DNA sequence: TGTGCCAGTAGTGTGTACAATGAGCAGTTCTTC.

In its sample, this clone was seen a few times. The J gene is TRBJ1-1, the V gene TRBV4-2; D unresolved. From germline, CDR1 is LGHNA and CDR2 YNFKEQ. The CDR3 runs to 16 residues. V shed 1 base and J shed 1 base, with 13 bases lying between them. The CDR3 region is CASSQVSPKGNTEAFF. DNA for the CDR3: TGTGCCAGCAGCCAAGTCTCACCTAAGGGGAACACTGAAGCTTTCTTT.

The rearrangement links TRBV2 to TRBJ1-2; a weak D match, TRBD1 (6 bases). The CDR3 has 13 amino acids. The germline V gene encodes CDR1 SNHLY and CDR2 FYNNEI. Trimming left V 6 bases short and J 2 bases short, with 10 bases between. CDR3 sequence reads: CASSLGQNYGYTF. The CDR3 DNA sequence: TGTGCCAGCAGCCTAGGACAGAACTATGGCTACACCTTC.

This clone was seen just once. The chain recombines TRBV11-3 with TRBJ2-1; the match to TRBD2 covers 15 bases. CDR1 is SGHNT and CDR2 is YENEEA in the germline V gene. CDR3 length equals 17 residues. V lost 5 bases and J lost 7; bases outside the gene matches: 9. The CDR3 sequence: CASSPGTSGGTENEQFF. CDR3 nucleotide sequence: TGTGCCAGCAGCCCCGGGACTAGCGGGGGGACAGAAAATGAGCAGTTCTTC.